Listed below are T cell receptor beta chains from one sample, sequenced in a study of a mutant IDH1 vaccine in newly diagnosed glioma. The assay was immunoSEQ multiplex PCR, and TCRdb's table has in-frame clones only and misses some. The sample has about 54,000 clones; around 86% are singletons. These receptors are not linked to any known antigen. The sequencing here drew on PBMCs, taken from a glioma patient whose treatment included an IDH1 peptide vaccine. These receptors were collected from a woman aged 45-60 years with glioma. The CDR3 runs from the conserved cysteine through the conserved F or W. Each record gives: D gene, V gene, J gene, clone size, CDR3 DNA, CDR3 protein. D genes are given only for firm matches. Clone size is not always given. Where it is, it says once, few, many or a class for expanded clones.

D gene: NA
V gene: TRBV5-1
J gene: TRBJ1-3
clone size: once
CDR3 DNA: TGCGCCAGCAGCCCACTTAATAGGGACGCCTCTGGAAACACCATATATTTT
CDR3 protein: CASSPLNRDASGNTIYF

D gene: NA
V gene: TRBV4-2
J gene: TRBJ2-3
clone size: few
CDR3 DNA: TGTGCCAGCAGCCAAGTCGTGTCGAGGGGGGGCAATCTGAGAGATACGCAGTATTTT
CDR3 protein: CASSQVVSRGGNLRDTQYF

D gene: NA
V gene: TRBV19
J gene: TRBJ2-2
clone size: NA
CDR3 DNA: TGTGCCAGTAGTATATCGGGGGTTACCGGGGAGCTGTTTTTT
CDR3 protein: CASSISGVTGELFF

D gene: NA
V gene: TRBV27
J gene: TRBJ1-1
clone size: NA
CDR3 DNA: TGTGCCAGCCAGTGGTCCAGATACACTGAAGCTTTCTTT
CDR3 protein: CASQWSRYTEAFF

D gene: NA
V gene: TRBV29-1
J gene: TRBJ2-4
clone size: NA
CDR3 DNA: TGCAGCGTCCTTTCCCTGACTAAAAACATTCAGTACTTC
CDR3 protein: CSVLSLTKNIQYF

D gene: NA
V gene: TRBV30
J gene: TRBJ1-1
clone size: NA
CDR3 DNA: TGTGCCTGGAGCCTACTGGACGGTCGGAACACTGAAGCTTTCTTT
CDR3 protein: CAWSLLDGRNTEAFF

D gene: TRBD2
V gene: TRBV10-1
J gene: TRBJ2-5
clone size: NA
CDR3 DNA: TGCGCCAGCAGTGAGTTTACGGGGGGCCAAGAGACCCAGTACTTC
CDR3 protein: CASSEFTGGQETQYF

D gene: NA
V gene: TRBV30
J gene: TRBJ1-4
clone size: NA
CDR3 DNA: TGTGCTCTAGGTCGGGGGGATGAAAAACTGTTTTTT
CDR3 protein: CALGRGDEKLFF

D gene: TRBD1
V gene: TRBV5-6
J gene: TRBJ1-4
clone size: NA
CDR3 DNA: TGTGCCAGCAGGCTGACGGGACAGACTAATGAAAAACTGTTTTTT
CDR3 protein: CASRLTGQTNEKLFF

D gene: TRBD2
V gene: TRBV11-3
J gene: TRBJ2-1
clone size: NA
CDR3 DNA: TGTGCCAGCAGCTTTGGGACTAGCGGGGGGTCATACAATGAGCAGTTCTTC
CDR3 protein: CASSFGTSGGSYNEQFF

D gene: TRBD2
V gene: TRBV9
J gene: TRBJ2-3
clone size: once
CDR3 DNA: TGTGCCAGCAGCATATTAGCGGGGGATTCAGATACGCAGTATTTT
CDR3 protein: CASSILAGDSDTQYF

D gene: NA
V gene: TRBV6-5
J gene: TRBJ1-5
clone size: NA
CDR3 DNA: TGTGCCAGCTGGGGGGGAGGCAATCAGCCCCAGCATTTT
CDR3 protein: CASWGGGNQPQHF

D gene: TRBD2
V gene: TRBV6-1
J gene: TRBJ2-5
clone size: NA
CDR3 DNA: TGTGCCAGCAGTGGACAACTAGCGGGGGCAGGGACCCAGTACTTC
CDR3 protein: CASSGQLAGAGTQYF

D gene: TRBD1
V gene: TRBV2
J gene: TRBJ1-1
clone size: NA
CDR3 DNA: TGTGCCAGCAGTGAGACAGGGGTGAACACTGAAGCTTTCTTT
CDR3 protein: CASSETGVNTEAFF

D gene: NA
V gene: TRBV10-3
J gene: TRBJ2-3
clone size: once
CDR3 DNA: TGTGCCATCGTCCGGGGGACAGATACGCAGTATTTT
CDR3 protein: CAIVRGTDTQYF

D gene: TRBD1
V gene: TRBV18
J gene: TRBJ1-2
clone size: NA
CDR3 DNA: TGTGCCAGCTCACCACCGGGGACAGGAGGGGACTACACCTTC
CDR3 protein: CASSPPGTGGDYTF

D gene: NA
V gene: TRBV30
J gene: TRBJ2-4
clone size: NA
CDR3 DNA: TGTGCCTGGAACCGGGGAAACATTCAGTACTTC
CDR3 protein: CAWNRGNIQYF

D gene: TRBD2
V gene: TRBV27
J gene: TRBJ2-5
clone size: NA
CDR3 DNA: TGTGCCAGCAGCCGACTAGCGGGGAATCAAGAGACCCAGTACTTC
CDR3 protein: CASSRLAGNQETQYF

D gene: NA
V gene: TRBV9
J gene: TRBJ1-2
clone size: once
CDR3 DNA: TGTGCCAGCAGCGTAGTAGGTTATGGCTACACCTTC
CDR3 protein: CASSVVGYGYTF

D gene: NA
V gene: TRBV6-1
J gene: TRBJ2-7
clone size: once
CDR3 DNA: TGTGCCAGCAGTGAAGGTCAAGGGTTCGGATACGAGCAGTACTTC
CDR3 protein: CASSEGQGFGYEQYF

D gene: TRBD1
V gene: TRBV7-9
J gene: TRBJ1-6
clone size: NA
CDR3 DNA: TGTGCCAGCAGCTCCCCCGGGACAGGGCAAACACCCCTCCACTTT
CDR3 protein: CASSSPGTGQTPLHF

D gene: TRBD2
V gene: TRBV19
J gene: TRBJ2-5
clone size: NA
CDR3 DNA: TGTGCCAGTAGTCGTTCCGCCGCCCGAGCGGGGGAAGAGACCCAGTACTTC
CDR3 protein: CASSRSAARAGEETQYF

D gene: NA
V gene: TRBV30
J gene: TRBJ2-7
clone size: once
CDR3 DNA: TGTGCCTGGAGTCTCGGGTACGGGACCTACGAGCAGTACTTC
CDR3 protein: CAWSLGYGTYEQYF

D gene: NA
V gene: TRBV28
J gene: TRBJ1-4
clone size: NA
CDR3 DNA: TGTGCCAGCAGTTTAACCGGGTCTAAAAATGAAAAACTGTTTTTT
CDR3 protein: CASSLTGSKNEKLFF

D gene: TRBD1
V gene: TRBV19
J gene: TRBJ1-5
clone size: NA
CDR3 DNA: TGTGCCAGTAGTCTGGGGAGGGACAGGGCTAGCAATCAGCCCCAGCATTTT
CDR3 protein: CASSLGRDRASNQPQHF

D gene: TRBD2
V gene: TRBV14
J gene: TRBJ2-2
clone size: NA
CDR3 DNA: TGTGCCAGCAGCCAACTCCACGGCGGGGGGCTGACCGGGGAGCTGTTTTTT
CDR3 protein: CASSQLHGGGLTGELFF

D gene: NA
V gene: TRBV11-3
J gene: TRBJ1-2
clone size: few
CDR3 DNA: TGTGCCAGCAGCTTACTGGCTGGAATTGGCTACACCTTC
CDR3 protein: CASSLLAGIGYTF

D gene: NA
V gene: TRBV19
J gene: TRBJ1-5
clone size: NA
CDR3 DNA: TGTGCCAGCGGAGATACAAATCAGCCCCAGCATTTT
CDR3 protein: CASGDTNQPQHF

D gene: TRBD2
V gene: TRBV5-4
J gene: TRBJ2-3
clone size: NA
CDR3 DNA: TGTGCCAGCAGCACCGGACTAGCGGGGGGGTCTAGCACAGATACGCAGTATTTT
CDR3 protein: CASSTGLAGGSSTDTQYF

D gene: NA
V gene: TRBV9
J gene: TRBJ2-2
clone size: NA
CDR3 DNA: TGTGCCAGCAGCGTAGTTCCTAGGGCCGGGGAGCTGTTTTTT
CDR3 protein: CASSVVPRAGELFF

D gene: NA
V gene: TRBV7-6
J gene: TRBJ2-5
clone size: NA
CDR3 DNA: TGTGCCAGCAGCTTCGGAGAGACCCAGTACTTC
CDR3 protein: CASSFGETQYF

D gene: TRBD2
V gene: TRBV19
J gene: TRBJ2-2
clone size: NA
CDR3 DNA: TGTGCCAGTAGTATGGGACTAGCGGGGGGGCCGGGCACCGGGGAGCTGTTTTTT
CDR3 protein: CASSMGLAGGPGTGELFF

D gene: TRBD1
V gene: TRBV2
J gene: TRBJ2-2
clone size: NA
CDR3 DNA: TGTGCCAGGGGGGACAGGGAGAACACCGGGGAGCTGTTTTTT
CDR3 protein: CARGDRENTGELFF

D gene: NA
V gene: TRBV9
J gene: TRBJ1-1
clone size: NA
CDR3 DNA: TGTGCCAGCAGCGTAGAGGGAGGGGGGAACACTGAAGCTTTCTTT
CDR3 protein: CASSVEGGGNTEAFF

D gene: NA
V gene: TRBV30
J gene: TRBJ2-5
clone size: NA
CDR3 DNA: TGTGCCTGGAGTGTGGGAGAGACCCAGTACTTC
CDR3 protein: CAWSVGETQYF

D gene: TRBD1
V gene: TRBV2
J gene: TRBJ2-5
clone size: NA
CDR3 DNA: TGTGCCAGCAGGAGGGACAGCAGAGAGACCCAGTACTTC
CDR3 protein: CASRRDSRETQYF

D gene: NA
V gene: TRBV5-4
J gene: TRBJ1-1
clone size: NA
CDR3 DNA: TGTGCCAGCAGCTTGGGTGATCGGCTGGCCACTGAAGCTTTCTTT
CDR3 protein: CASSLGDRLATEAFF

D gene: NA
V gene: TRBV28
J gene: TRBJ2-7
clone size: NA
CDR3 DNA: TGTGCCAGCACGAGTCAACAGGCTTCCTACGAGCAGTACTTC
CDR3 protein: CASTSQQASYEQYF

D gene: NA
V gene: TRBV7-7
J gene: TRBJ1-3
clone size: NA
CDR3 DNA: TGTGCTAGCAGCTTAGGGGGGTTTGGAAACACCATATATTTT
CDR3 protein: CASSLGGFGNTIYF

D gene: TRBD1
V gene: TRBV6-5
J gene: TRBJ1-1
clone size: NA
CDR3 DNA: TGTGCCAGCAGCCTTGGACAGGGGAACACTGAAGCTTTCTTT
CDR3 protein: CASSLGQGNTEAFF

D gene: NA
V gene: TRBV5-1
J gene: TRBJ1-1
clone size: NA
CDR3 DNA: TGCGCCAGCAGCTTGGGGGGGGGCCCCACTGAAGCTTTCTTT
CDR3 protein: CASSLGGGPTEAFF

D gene: NA
V gene: TRBV9
J gene: TRBJ2-2
clone size: NA
CDR3 DNA: TGTGCCAGCAGCGTAGTACCGAACACCGGGGAGCTGTTTTTT
CDR3 protein: CASSVVPNTGELFF

D gene: TRBD1
V gene: TRBV30
J gene: TRBJ2-7
clone size: NA
CDR3 DNA: TGTGCCTGGGATATGACAGGGGCCTACGAGCAGTACTTC
CDR3 protein: CAWDMTGAYEQYF

D gene: NA
V gene: TRBV30
J gene: TRBJ2-2
clone size: NA
CDR3 DNA: TGTGCCTGGCCCCTCGGGGGCGGGGAGCTGTTTTTT
CDR3 protein: CAWPLGGGELFF

D gene: TRBD1
V gene: TRBV10-3
J gene: TRBJ1-5
clone size: NA
CDR3 DNA: TGTGCCACTGGACAGGGGAGGGAACAGCCCCAGCATTTT
CDR3 protein: CATGQGREQPQHF

D gene: TRBD2
V gene: TRBV4-2
J gene: TRBJ2-3
clone size: NA
CDR3 DNA: TGTGCCAGCAGCCAAGACCAAGTTCCAAGACGGGGGGACACAGATACGCAGTATTTT
CDR3 protein: CASSQDQVPRRGDTDTQYF

D gene: NA
V gene: TRBV5-1
J gene: TRBJ2-7
clone size: NA
CDR3 DNA: TGCGCCAGCAGTCAAACAGGGAGCACCTACGAGCAGTACTTC
CDR3 protein: CASSQTGSTYEQYF

D gene: NA
V gene: TRBV18
J gene: TRBJ2-5
clone size: NA
CDR3 DNA: TGTGCCAGCTCACGAGATTACAGCCAAGAGACCCAGTACTTC
CDR3 protein: CASSRDYSQETQYF

D gene: NA
V gene: TRBV19
J gene: TRBJ2-2
clone size: NA
CDR3 DNA: TGTGCCAGTAGGTACAGGGTGGACACCGGGGAGCTGTTTTTT
CDR3 protein: CASRYRVDTGELFF

D gene: NA
V gene: TRBV7-2
J gene: TRBJ2-4
clone size: few
CDR3 DNA: TGTGCCAGCAGCTCCTCCTGGGGGGGCCGGAACATTCAGTACTTC
CDR3 protein: CASSSSWGGRNIQYF

D gene: TRBD1
V gene: TRBV5-1
J gene: TRBJ1-4
clone size: NA
CDR3 DNA: TGCGCCAGCAGCTGGGACAGGGTTGGTGAAAAACTGTTTTTT
CDR3 protein: CASSWDRVGEKLFF

D gene: TRBD2
V gene: TRBV18
J gene: TRBJ2-3
clone size: once
CDR3 DNA: TGTGCCAGCTCAAGAGCGGGGATGGCAGATACGCAGTATTTT
CDR3 protein: CASSRAGMADTQYF

D gene: NA
V gene: TRBV7-8
J gene: TRBJ1-6
clone size: NA
CDR3 DNA: TGTGCCAGCAGCTTCGGGGAAAATTCACCCCTCCACTTT
CDR3 protein: CASSFGENSPLHF

D gene: NA
V gene: TRBV28
J gene: TRBJ1-1
clone size: NA
CDR3 DNA: TGTGCCAGCAGTTTAGAGGGGCAGCTTCTGGCTTTCTTT
CDR3 protein: CASSLEGQLLAFF

D gene: NA
V gene: TRBV4-2
J gene: TRBJ2-5
clone size: once
CDR3 DNA: TGTGCCAGCAGCCAAGCCCAGGGGGGGACCCAGTACTTC
CDR3 protein: CASSQAQGGTQYF

D gene: NA
V gene: TRBV15
J gene: TRBJ1-1
clone size: NA
CDR3 DNA: TGTGCCACCAGCAGAGATTACGATGAAAACACTGAAGCTTTCTTT
CDR3 protein: CATSRDYDENTEAFF

D gene: NA
V gene: TRBV5-5
J gene: TRBJ1-4
clone size: NA
CDR3 DNA: TGTGCCAGCACCTTAGTTGGGTTGGAGGATGAAAAACTGTTTTTT
CDR3 protein: CASTLVGLEDEKLFF

D gene: TRBD1
V gene: TRBV2
J gene: TRBJ2-1
clone size: NA
CDR3 DNA: TGTGCCAGCACTCAAGGGACAGAAAGACTCTTC
CDR3 protein: CASTQGTERLF

D gene: NA
V gene: TRBV27
J gene: TRBJ1-2
clone size: NA
CDR3 DNA: TGTGCCAGCAGTTTGAGGGGATCAGTTGGCTACACCTTC
CDR3 protein: CASSLRGSVGYTF